This is a list of T cell receptor beta chains from one sample in a study of cytomegalovirus exposure and HLA in healthy donors. The method was immunoSEQ multiplex PCR; TCRdb's version includes in-frame clones alone and lacks a portion of them. Of over 250,000 clones detected, roughly 87% appear once; the ten largest clones hold 1.2%. Input material: PBMCs. The receptors here all came from a woman younger than 45 in good health and CMV-seropositive. Each CDR3 is given with its conserved first and last residue.

v_gene: TRBV7-3; len: 17; j_gene: TRBJ2-7; CDR3aa: CASSLMPAMGASYEQYF
v_gene: TRBV2; len: 12; j_gene: TRBJ1-1; CDR3aa: CASNSLRTEAFF
v_gene: TRBV7-2; len: 15; j_gene: TRBJ2-1; CDR3aa: CASSSRQGGYNEQFF
v_gene: TRBV7-2; len: 12; j_gene: TRBJ2-3; CDR3aa: CASSYPTDTQYF
v_gene: TRBV29-1; len: 11; j_gene: TRBJ2-7; CDR3aa: CSVASGDEQYF
v_gene: TRBV9; len: 13; j_gene: TRBJ2-2; CDR3aa: CASSVGGTGELFF
v_gene: TRBV28; len: 16; j_gene: TRBJ2-2; CDR3aa: CASTSSLAGVPGELFF
v_gene: TRBV30; len: 15; j_gene: TRBJ2-1; CDR3aa: CAWSRGGRTYNEQFF
v_gene: TRBV10-3; len: 14; j_gene: TRBJ1-2; CDR3aa: CAISGDRTNYGYTF
v_gene: TRBV9; len: 19; j_gene: TRBJ2-2; CDR3aa: CASSVASWTSGLGIGELFF
v_gene: TRBV6-5; len: 15; j_gene: TRBJ2-1; CDR3aa: CATTDGTGSYNEQFF
v_gene: TRBV30; len: 15; j_gene: TRBJ1-3; CDR3aa: CAWTRISGAGNTIYF
v_gene: TRBV18; len: 12; j_gene: TRBJ1-6; CDR3aa: CASSPEDRPLHF
v_gene: TRBV7-2; len: 13; j_gene: TRBJ2-3; CDR3aa: CASSPSRSDTQYF
v_gene: TRBV29-1; len: 15; j_gene: TRBJ1-2; CDR3aa: CSVLQPHTGGYGYTF
v_gene: TRBV5-1; len: 15; j_gene: TRBJ2-1; CDR3aa: CASSPGPLTNNEQFF
v_gene: TRBV19; len: 15; j_gene: TRBJ1-4; CDR3aa: CASSEAGTIGEKLFF
v_gene: TRBV28; len: 14; j_gene: TRBJ1-2; CDR3aa: CASSYAATGDGYTF
v_gene: TRBV30; len: 15; j_gene: TRBJ2-7; CDR3aa: CAWSHPSYAPYEQYF
v_gene: TRBV4-2; len: 18; j_gene: TRBJ2-2; CDR3aa: CASSQFTSGRIRAGELFF
v_gene: TRBV6-1; len: 16; j_gene: TRBJ2-3; CDR3aa: CASSEGNAQTTDTQYF
v_gene: TRBV7-9; len: 14; j_gene: TRBJ2-7; CDR3aa: CASSNRDNAYEQYF
v_gene: TRBV4-2; len: 16; j_gene: TRBJ1-2; CDR3aa: CASSQDGGTDYYGYTF
v_gene: TRBV7-3; len: 15; j_gene: TRBJ2-1; CDR3aa: CASSPDRMTYNEQFF
v_gene: TRBV4-3; len: 14; j_gene: TRBJ1-5; CDR3aa: CASSPRTGNQPQHF
v_gene: TRBV7-2; len: 12; j_gene: TRBJ1-2; CDR3aa: CASSPKKGGYTF
v_gene: TRBV6-6; len: 11; j_gene: TRBJ1-5; CDR3aa: CASGAEQPQHF
v_gene: TRBV4-2; len: 17; j_gene: TRBJ2-5; CDR3aa: CASSQDPSGGAGETQYF
v_gene: TRBV5-5; len: 16; j_gene: TRBJ1-2; CDR3aa: CASTPVPGRSNYGYTF
v_gene: TRBV18; len: 14; j_gene: TRBJ1-1; CDR3aa: CASSPLIVTTEAFF
v_gene: TRBV5-8; len: 14; j_gene: TRBJ2-4; CDR3aa: CASSLGGMGNIQYF
v_gene: TRBV7-2; len: 14; j_gene: TRBJ2-4; CDR3aa: CASRGGGQENIQYF
v_gene: TRBV2; len: 12; j_gene: TRBJ2-7; CDR3aa: CASTLAAYEQYF
v_gene: TRBV9; len: 15; j_gene: TRBJ1-1; CDR3aa: CASSSREGGRGGAFF
v_gene: TRBV2; len: 13; j_gene: TRBJ1-2; CDR3aa: CARDHPQGNGYTF
v_gene: TRBV7-9; len: 17; j_gene: TRBJ2-2; CDR3aa: CASSLGPARPRSGELFF
v_gene: TRBV2; len: 14; j_gene: TRBJ1-4; CDR3aa: CASIKDRVNEKLFF
v_gene: TRBV13; len: 14; j_gene: TRBJ2-7; CDR3aa: CASSERESSYEQYF
v_gene: TRBV20-1; len: 9; j_gene: TRBJ1-2; CDR3aa: CSATYGYTF
v_gene: TRBV25-1; len: 15; j_gene: TRBJ2-3; CDR3aa: CASSEGLADTDTQYF
v_gene: TRBV10-2; len: 13; j_gene: TRBJ2-7; CDR3aa: CASKWDVLAEQYF
v_gene: TRBV28; len: 16; j_gene: TRBJ2-1; CDR3aa: CASSGWTSGSVPEQFF
v_gene: TRBV28; len: 14; j_gene: TRBJ1-1; CDR3aa: CASRMSRGNTEAFF
v_gene: TRBV23-1; len: 21; j_gene: TRBJ1-6; CDR3aa: CASSQSTVPGQRFRSDSPLHF
v_gene: TRBV20-1; len: 11; j_gene: TRBJ1-2; CDR3aa: CSALDGYGYTF
v_gene: TRBV20-1; len: 11; j_gene: TRBJ1-1; CDR3aa: CSAPGGSEAFF